This is a list of T cell receptor beta chains from one sample in a study of vaccination effects on CD4 cells after COVID-19. Their antigens are not known. Using immunoSEQ multiplex PCR, the repertoire was profiled, and TCRdb retains in-frame clones only, with some absent. The sample shows about 76,000 clones, 70% to 80% of them seen only once. Sequencing used CD4+ T cells from PBMCs cultured without peptide, obtained before COVID-19 vaccination. The receptors stem from a human donor who received a COVID-19 vaccine. Each CDR3 is given with its conserved first and last residue. D genes are given only for firm matches. Clone size, where shown, is once, few, many, or a class for clones that have expanded.

j_call | v_call | d_call | clone_size | cdr3_nt | cdr3_aa
TRBJ2-1 | TRBV5-1 | . | . | TGCGCCAGCAGCTTGAAATTGGGGACTGTCGACTACAATGAGCAGTTCTTC | CASSLKLGTVDYNEQFF
TRBJ1-2 | TRBV5-4 | . | . | TGTGCCAGCAGCTTGGGAGGGGAGAACTATGGCTACACCTTC | CASSLGGENYGYTF
TRBJ1-2 | TRBV5-6 | . | . | TGTGCCAGCACCCAAGGGACAACTGGCTACACCTTC | CASTQGTTGYTF
TRBJ2-6 | TRBV6-6 | . | . | TGTGCCAGCAGTTACAGGGGGTCTGGGGCCAACGTCCTGACTTTC | CASSYRGSGANVLTF
TRBJ2-1 | TRBV20-1 | . | . | TGCAGTGCTAGTAGAAGCGGGCGGCCCAATGAGCAGTTCTTC | CSASRSGRPNEQFF
TRBJ1-5 | TRBV23-1 | . | few | TGCGCCAGCAGTCCCCCTTGCGGAGGGGAGCCCCAGCATTTT | CASSPPCGGEPQHF
TRBJ2-3 | TRBV7-2 | TRBD2 | once | TGTGCCAGCAGCTTACGTGGGGGGGGAAGCACAGATACGCAGTATTTT | CASSLRGGGSTDTQYF
TRBJ2-1 | TRBV2 | TRBD1 | . | TGTGCCACCGGAACAGGGGACGTCTACAATGAGCAGTTCTTC | CATGTGDVYNEQFF
TRBJ1-4 | TRBV6-6 | TRBD1 | . | TGTGCCAGCAGTTCCGGGACAGTGGAACTGTTTTTT | CASSSGTVELFF
TRBJ2-1 | TRBV18 | . | . | TGTGCCAGCTCACCAAAAGGTGAGCAGTTCTTC | CASSPKGEQFF
TRBJ1-5 | TRBV7-2 | TRBD1 | . | TGTGCCAGCAGCCTTGACAGGGATAGCAATCAGCCCCAGCATTTT | CASSLDRDSNQPQHF
TRBJ2-5 | TRBV6-5 | . | . | TGTGCCAGCAGTCCACCGGCAAGAGAGACCCAGTACTTC | CASSPPARETQYF
TRBJ2-1 | TRBV6-5 | TRBD2 | . | TGTGCCAGCAGCGTACTAGCGGGGGGATACAATGAGCAGTTCTTC | CASSVLAGGYNEQFF
TRBJ1-3 | TRBV18 | . | . | TGTGCCAGCTCACCCGGCCAGACTACAATCTTTGGAAACACCATATATTTT | CASSPGQTTIFGNTIYF
TRBJ2-5 | TRBV29-1 | TRBD1 | once | TGCAGCGCTAAGACAGGGGGCAGACGGGAGACCCAGTACTTC | CSAKTGGRRETQYF
TRBJ1-1 | TRBV5-1 | TRBD1 | few | TGCGCCAGCAGCTCGGGAGGGACAGACACTGAAGCTTTCTTT | CASSSGGTDTEAFF
TRBJ1-3 | TRBV10-3 | . | . | TGTGCCATACGGACAGAAGGAAACACCATATATTTT | CAIRTEGNTIYF
TRBJ1-6 | TRBV6-5 | . | once | TGTGCCAGCAGTTACGACGAGACAGGAGTTTCACCCCTCCACTTT | CASSYDETGVSPLHF
TRBJ1-5 | TRBV6-2/TRBV6-3 | TRBD1 | few | TGTGCCAGCAGTCCGCCTCCGGGACAGCCTAATCAGCCCCAGCATTTT | CASSPPPGQPNQPQHF
TRBJ1-6 | TRBV30 | . | . | TGTGCCTGGAGTCTGCTGCTGAATTCACCCCTCCACTTT | CAWSLLLNSPLHF
TRBJ1-5 | TRBV7-2 | . | . | TGTGCCAGCAGCCTATACAATCAGCCCCAGCATTTT | CASSLYNQPQHF
TRBJ2-1 | TRBV11-3 | TRBD1 | . | TGTGCCAGCAGCTCCCGTTCGACAGGGTACAGTGAGCAGTTCTTC | CASSSRSTGYSEQFF
TRBJ1-3 | TRBV27 | TRBD1 | . | TGTGCCAGCAGTTCGGGACAGGGTGGAGGAAACACCATATATTTT | CASSSGQGGGNTIYF
TRBJ1-1 | TRBV12-3/TRBV12-4 | . | . | TGTGCCAGCAGTTTATTGACAGATAAAGCTTTCTTT | CASSLLTDKAFF
TRBJ1-2 | TRBV12-3/TRBV12-4 | . | . | TGTGCCAGCACCTCCCGGGGGCATCTCGGCTACACCTTC | CASTSRGHLGYTF
TRBJ2-2 | TRBV18 | TRBD1 | once | TGTGCCAGCTCTACCGGGACAGGGTACACCGGGGAGCTGTTTTTT | CASSTGTGYTGELFF
TRBJ1-1 | TRBV7-2 | TRBD1 | . | TGTGCCAGCAGCTTAGCGCCGACAGGGGCCCGATCGAACACTGAAGCTTTCTTT | CASSLAPTGARSNTEAFF
TRBJ1-2 | TRBV3-1/TRBV3-2 | . | few | TGTGCCAGCAGCTTCCTCGCGGGGTCTAACTATGGCTACACCTTC | CASSFLAGSNYGYTF
TRBJ2-3 | TRBV6-5 | . | . | TGTGCCAGCGAAAACGCAGGGTATTGGGCAGATACGCAGTATTTT | CASENAGYWADTQYF
TRBJ1-5 | TRBV3-1/TRBV3-2 | . | . | TGTGCCAGCAGCCAGGGGGGGCAGCCCCAGCATTTT | CASSQGGQPQHF
TRBJ2-2 | TRBV24-1 | TRBD1 | few | TGTGCCACCACTAAGACAGGGATCACCGGGGAGCTGTTTTTT | CATTKTGITGELFF
TRBJ2-3 | TRBV5-1 | TRBD2 | . | TGCGCCAGCAGCCTTAGCGGGGGAGGGTCAGATACGCAGTATTTT | CASSLSGGGSDTQYF
TRBJ2-3 | TRBV24-1 | TRBD2 | . | TGTGCCACCAGGGCAGCGGGGGGTCTGACAGATACGCAGTATTTT | CATRAAGGLTDTQYF
TRBJ1-2 | TRBV4-3 | . | . | TGCGCCAGCAGCCAAGGGGCGGGGGGGATTAACTATGGCTACACCTTC | CASSQGAGGINYGYTF
TRBJ2-2 | TRBV10-1 | TRBD1 | once | TGCGCCAGCAGTGACCGAACAGGGGGTACCGCGAACACCGGGGAGCTGTTTTTT | CASSDRTGGTANTGELFF
TRBJ1-3 | TRBV6-1 | TRBD1 | . | TGTGCCAGCAGTGAAGGAGGACAGGGAGAAGGGTATTTT | CASSEGGQGEGYF
TRBJ2-1 | TRBV7-2 | TRBD2 | . | TGTGCCAGCAGCGTCGCTAGCGGGGGGTTCAATGAGCAGTTCTTC | CASSVASGGFNEQFF
TRBJ2-2 | TRBV5-1 | TRBD1 | . | TGCGCCAGCAGCTGGGACAGGGGGACCGGGGAGCTGTTTTTT | CASSWDRGTGELFF
TRBJ1-4 | TRBV27 | TRBD1 | once | TGTGCCAGCAGTTTAATAAGACAGGGGACTAATGAAAAACTGTTTTTT | CASSLIRQGTNEKLFF
TRBJ1-1 | TRBV5-8 | . | few | TGTGCCAGCAGCTCCAGGGTGATTATAGCCACTGAAGCTTTCTTT | CASSSRVIIATEAFF
TRBJ1-1 | TRBV6-5 | . | . | TGTGCCAGCATGGGACGCATGAACACTGAAGCTTTCTTT | CASMGRMNTEAFF
TRBJ1-6 | TRBV5-1 | . | few | TGCGCCAGCAGCTTCGGTGGGGATAATTCACCCCTCCACTTT | CASSFGGDNSPLHF
TRBJ2-5 | TRBV7-2 | TRBD1 | . | TGTGCCAGCAGCTCCCGACAGGGCTGGGAGACCCAGTACTTC | CASSSRQGWETQYF
TRBJ2-2 | TRBV5-1 | . | few | TGCGCCAGTCGACTGATCCCCGGGGATAACACCGGGGAGCTGTTTTTT | CASRLIPGDNTGELFF
TRBJ1-4 | TRBV28 | . | . | TGTGCCAGCACGGGGAGTCCAACTAATGAAAAACTGTTTTTT | CASTGSPTNEKLFF
TRBJ1-2 | TRBV5-8 | TRBD1 | . | TGTGCCAGCAGAGGACAGGGGGCTAACGGCTACACCTTC | CASRGQGANGYTF
TRBJ1-5 | TRBV2 | TRBD1 | few | TGTGCCAGCAGTGTGGACAGGGGTCGACAGCCCCAGCATTTT | CASSVDRGRQPQHF
TRBJ1-5 | TRBV6-2/TRBV6-3 | TRBD1 | few | TGTGCCAGCAGTCCACAGGGGGCCGGACGAAATCAGCCCCAGCATTTT | CASSPQGAGRNQPQHF
TRBJ1-2 | TRBV3-1/TRBV3-2 | . | . | TGTGCCAGCGCCTTTCTGGCGCCAGGGAGGATGCATGGCTACACCTTC | CASAFLAPGRMHGYTF
TRBJ1-4 | TRBV19 | TRBD1 | . | TGTGCCAGTAGGAAGACAGGGAACTCAGATAATGAAAAACTGTTTTTT | CASRKTGNSDNEKLFF
TRBJ1-4 | TRBV24-1 | TRBD1 | few | TGTGCCACCAGTGATCCGGGACAGGGTCGTGAAAAACTGTTTTTT | CATSDPGQGREKLFF
TRBJ2-3 | TRBV19 | . | . | TGTGCCAGTAGTATATCCAGGGGAGGAGATACGCAGTATTTT | CASSISRGGDTQYF
TRBJ2-1 | TRBV5-1 | TRBD2 | once | TGCGCCAGCAGCGCCTTACTAGCGGGGGGAGGGTACAATGAGCAGTTCTTC | CASSALLAGGGYNEQFF
TRBJ1-5 | TRBV27 | TRBD1 | few | TGTGCCAGCAGTTGGCAGGGGGGTCAGCCCCAGCATTTT | CASSWQGGQPQHF
TRBJ1-6 | TRBV12-3/TRBV12-4 | . | . | TGTGCCAGCAGTAGGACAGTTAATTCACCCCTCCACTTT | CASSRTVNSPLHF
TRBJ1-1 | TRBV2 | . | . | TGTGCCAGCACCCCCAGGACGACGGGCACTGAAGCTTTCTTT | CASTPRTTGTEAFF
TRBJ2-1 | TRBV6-5 | . | . | TGTGCCAGCACCCTAACCCCCGAACACCTTGAGCAGTTCTTC | CASTLTPEHLEQFF
TRBJ2-1 | TRBV4-2 | . | few | TGTGCCAGCAGCCAAGACGTTACTAGTCGCTGGGGCAATGAGCAGTTCTTC | CASSQDVTSRWGNEQFF
TRBJ2-2 | TRBV5-1 | TRBD2 | few | TGCGCCAGCAGCTTGGAAGGCGGGGGGGCGTACACCGGGGAGCTGTTTTTT | CASSLEGGGAYTGELFF